This T cell receptor beta chain was sequenced in a study of vaccination and CD4 T cells after COVID-19. Study details: Post-COVID sampling occurred a median approximately 100 days after diagnosis (range 35 to 161). Post-vaccination sampling time points for a few convalescent patients were day 14 and days 161 to 241. Overall study results and limits: Apart from involving relatively few convalescent patients, the work omitted early post-infection timepoints.

TCRdb analysed the PCR reads with MiXCR anew, one entry per CDR3 protein. The repertoire holds some 28,000 distinct CDR3 sequences, with about 54% as singletons. In the case of this clonotype: Its specificity is not known.

Time point meaning: late sampling 161 to 241 days after vaccination in a few convalescent patients. Every positive PCR date fell between March and December 2020, earlier than the US Alpha, Beta and Delta variants. Trimming took 11 bases from V and 5 from J; bases not matched to a gene: 4. Germline values: CDR1 MNHEY, CDR2 SMNVEV (reference sequence). The length of the CDR3 is 13 residues. The sequence came from a human donor who had recovered from COVID-19. The sequencing used CD4+ T cells from blood, collected about 7 months after SARS-CoV-2 vaccination. V and J are TRBV27 and TRBJ2-1, with TRBD2 matching 12 bases. CDR3 region: CAVRTSGNNEQFF. CDR3 coding DNA: TGTGCCGTCCGGACTAGCGGGAACAATGAGCAGTTCTTC.